This T cell receptor (beta chain) was documented in a study of regulatory T cells in long-lasting Graves disease. The time point was: persistent/refractory GD, antithyroid drugs over 5 years with positive TRAb. RNA extracted from PBMCs served as the sequencing template. EDTA tubes were used for drawing roughly 9 milliliters of peripheral blood. There are a few counts of this clonotype. Its target is not known. This CDR3 comprises 16 residues. J lost 0 bases, V lost 4 bases, and 9 bases had no gene match. Germline-derived CDR1 and CDR2 are SGHRS and YFSETQ. Construction of the TCR beta libraries employed iRepertoire HTBI primers in conjunction with Arm-PCR of CDR3 regions. TCRdb called the multiplex PCR reads again in MiXCR, with one record for every CDR3 protein. The data show over 300,000 distinct CDR3 sequences, 15% to 20% seen once. Regarding the study as a whole: Persistent Graves' patients had lower TCR diversity than newly diagnosed ones. TRBV28 was favored in persistent disease, as were TRBJ1-2 and TRBJ2-5.

The sequence came from a female donor with Graves disease. The chain is built from TRBV5-1 and TRBJ2-7; 8 bases match TRBD2. Sample: peripheral blood mononuclear cells (PBMCs), taken when the disease was refractory, from a patient treated with antithyroid drugs. CDR3 bases: TGCGCCAGCAGCCCTCGAGCGGGGGCGACCTCCTACGAGCAGTACTTC. The encoded protein is CASSPRAGATSYEQYF.